The 22 T cell receptor beta chains given below trace back to one sample, sequenced in a study of cytomegalovirus exposure and HLA in healthy donors. PCR involved 60 Vbeta and 13 Jbeta primers. Sequenced by immunoSEQ multiplex PCR; TCRdb stores in-frame clones only, minus some. Of approximately 100,000 clones listed, around three quarters were seen once; the top ten hold roughly 8%. Sequencing was performed on PBMCs. These receptors all come from a human donor in good health.

The genes are TRBV5-4 and TRBJ2-3, with a tentative D call TRBD2 (7 bases). The V end was cut by 6 bases, the J end by 0 bases, with 20 bases between. CDR3 size: 17 residues. Germline lookup yields CDR1 SGHNT and CDR2 YYREEE (reference sequence). The CDR3 is CASTVIRGGPSTDTQYF. The CDR3 DNA reads as TGTGCCAGCACCGTGATTAGGGGGGGGCCTAGCACAGATACGCAGTATTTT.

The chain uses TRBV6-1 and TRBJ1-2; D is ambiguous. Trimming left V 4 bases short and J 5 bases short, with 8 bases between. Germline V CDR1 and CDR2: MNHNS, SASEGT. This CDR3 spans 12 amino acids. CDR3 protein: CASSGTGYGYTF. CDR3 coding DNA: TGTGCCAGCAGTGGCACCGGGTATGGCTACACCTTC.

The chain couples TRBV5-1 to TRBJ2-3; 11 positions match TRBD2. The V gene end was trimmed by 5 bases and the J gene end by 0 bases; junction bases not matched to a gene: 11. There are 18 residues in the CDR3. Germline values: CDR1 SGHRS, CDR2 YFSETQ. CDR3: CASSPWRSGGASTDTQYF. As DNA, the CDR3 is TGCGCCAGCAGTCCTTGGCGTAGCGGGGGGGCAAGCACAGATACGCAGTATTTT.

V is TRBV7-8 and J is TRBJ1-5; maybe TRBD1 (6 bases). Germline V CDR1 and CDR2: SGHVS, FQNEAQ. V lost 7 bases, J lost 1 base, and 23 bases lay in between. CDR3 length: 18 amino acids. The DNA for the CDR3 is TGTGCCAGCACCATTTCGAGGGGGGGCTTTGGGAGCAATCAGCCCCAGCATTTT. It specifies CASTISRGGFGSNQPQHF.

This chain links TRBV5-6 with TRBJ2-5, with D perhaps matching TRBD1 (5 bases). V was cut by 4 bases and J by 4 bases, with 20 bases left in between. Germline lookup yields CDR1 SGHDT and CDR2 YYEEEE. CDR3 length: 16 residues. CDR3 amino acids: CASSRDGALGPETQYF. For the CDR3, the DNA is TGTGCCAGCAGCCGAGATGGGGCCCTGGGCCCAGAGACCCAGTACTTC.

V and J are TRBV7-2 and TRBJ1-2; D uncertain. There are 16 residues in the CDR3. Germline V CDR1 and CDR2: SGHTA, FQGNSA. The V and J ends lost 1 base and 4 bases respectively, with 16 bases between them. CDR3 loop: CASSLVSSGSRYGYTF. The DNA of the CDR3 is TGTGCCAGCAGCTTAGTTTCGTCAGGCTCTCGCTATGGCTACACCTTC.

This clone was recorded a few times. The genes are TRBV2 and TRBJ1-1; D ambiguous. The CDR3 has 12 amino acids. The germline V gene encodes CDR1 SNHLY and CDR2 FYNNEI. The V and J ends lost 3 bases and 7 bases respectively, with 9 bases between them. As DNA, the CDR3 is TGTGCCAGCAGTGAGGGCCAGAGTGAAGCTTTCTTT. Translating it yields CASSEGQSEAFF.

The J gene is TRBJ1-1, the V gene TRBV29-1, with D perhaps matching TRBD1 (5 bases). The CDR3 spans 16 residues. The V end was cut by 3 bases, the J end by 4 bases, with 21 bases between. In germline, CDR1 is SQVTM, CDR2 ANQGSEA. CDR3 DNA: TGCAGCGTTGAGGGGGGAACGAGGGGCTGGATCACTGAAGCTTTCTTT. Residues: CSVEGGTRGWITEAFF. The full variable domain, with the rest looked up from reference TRBV29-1 and TRBJ1-1, is SAVISQKPSRDICQRGTSLTIQCQVDSQVTMMFWYRQQPGQSLTLIATANQGSEATYESGFVIDKFPISRPNLTFSTLTVSNMSPEDSSIYLCSVEGGTRGWITEAFFGQGTRLTVV.

The chain recombines TRBV25-1 with TRBJ1-2; the D gene is possibly TRBD1 (6 bases). CDR1 is MGHDK, CDR2 SYGVNS, per germline. The V gene lost 1 base and the J gene lost 4 bases, with 10 bases spanning the gap. The CDR3 has 14 amino acids. CDR3 sequence: CASSESARGYGYTF. The DNA of the CDR3 is TGTGCCAGCAGTGAATCGGCCAGGGGCTATGGCTACACCTTC.

V usage is TRBV27 and J usage is TRBJ2-3; 9 bases match TRBD2. This CDR3 is built from 14 residues. Germline V gene sequence: CDR1 MNHEY, CDR2 SMNVEV (reference sequence). The ends lost 6 bases at V and 7 bases at J; junction bases unmatched: 8. This CDR3 is CASRDSGGRNTQYF. Written as DNA, the CDR3 is TGTGCCAGCAGGGATAGCGGGGGACGCAATACGCAGTATTTT.

The chain has TRBV29-1 and TRBJ1-2, with no clear D. Trimming took off 5 bases at V and 4 bases at J, with 8 bases between the two ends. The length of the CDR3 is 11 residues. Germline V CDR1 and CDR2: SQVTM, ANQGSEA. The CDR3 loop is CSVPDTYGYTF. Written as DNA, the CDR3 is TGCAGCGTTCCCGACACCTATGGCTACACCTTC.

This clone was detected only a few times. J is TRBJ2-7 and V is TRBV5-1; tentative D call: TRBD1 (6 bases). Germline V gene data show CDR1 as SGHRS and CDR2 as YFSETQ. This CDR3 spans 14 amino acids. V gave up 3 bases and J gave up 0 bases, with 10 bases separating them. CDR3 loop: CASSSGVTSYEQYF. Here the CDR3 DNA reads TGCGCCAGCAGCTCAGGGGTAACCTCCTACGAGCAGTACTTC.

This chain joins TRBV5-5 and TRBJ1-2, with D perhaps TRBD1 (6 bases). The V gene lost 1 base and the J gene lost 4 bases, with 8 bases spanning the gap. Germline assignment: CDR1 SGHKS and CDR2 YYEKEE (reference sequence). The CDR3 covers 13 residues. CDR3 loop: CASSLTGTYGYTF. In DNA form, the CDR3 reads TGTGCCAGCAGCTTGACAGGGACCTATGGCTACACCTTC.

This chain links TRBV5-1 with TRBJ1-2, with TRBD1 matching 8 bases. V dropped 4 bases and J dropped 0; count of bases not matched to a gene: 11. Germline V gives CDR1 SGHRS, CDR2 YFSETQ. The CDR3 is 17 residues long. For the CDR3, the DNA is TGCGCCAGCAGCCCCAATGGACAGGGCCGTGCTAACTATGGCTACACCTTC. Protein sequence: CASSPNGQGRANYGYTF.

The genes are TRBV5-1 and TRBJ2-3; TRBD2 agrees at 10 bases. With 4 bases clipped from V and 0 bases from J, the junction kept 8 bases outside the gene matches. From germline, CDR1 is SGHRS and CDR2 YFSETQ. The CDR3 totals 17 residues. The CDR3 DNA is TGCGCCAGCAGCCCGTGGACTAGCGGAATTAGCACAGATACGCAGTATTTT. Translating it yields CASSPWTSGISTDTQYF.

This clone has only a few counts. The V and J genes are TRBV10-1 and TRBJ2-7; 10 bases are a match to TRBD2. Germline lookup yields CDR1 WNHNN and CDR2 SYGVQD (reference sequence). J lost 6 bases, V lost 0 bases, and 8 bases had no gene match. The CDR3 length is 16 residues. Here the CDR3 reads CASSESSGRASREQYF. Written as DNA, the CDR3 is TGCGCCAGCAGTGAGTCCAGCGGGAGGGCCTCCCGCGAGCAGTACTTC.

This clone was seen a handful of times. The CDR3 nucleotides are TGCGCCAGCAGCCAAGATGCCTCGAGGCAGGGGAGTGGCTACACCTTC. Translated: CASSQDASRQGSGYTF. The chain uses TRBV4-3 and TRBJ1-2; weak D call: TRBD1 (6 bases). V lost 0 bases and J 7 bases, leaving 18 bases between the germline ends. CDR1 is LGHNA, CDR2 YSLEER, per germline. The CDR3 consists of 16 residues.

The rearrangement links TRBV5-4 to TRBJ2-4; 7 bases agree with TRBD2. Per the germline V gene, CDR1 is SGHNT and CDR2 is YYREEE (reference sequence). V dropped 4 bases and J dropped 4; count of bases not matched to a gene: 17. The CDR3 has 18 residues. CDR3 sequence: CASSRPHGAGARKNIQYF. CDR3 DNA sequence: TGTGCCAGCAGCCGGCCCCACGGGGCGGGAGCTAGAAAAAACATTCAGTACTTC.

The V gene is TRBV15, the J gene TRBJ2-7; 8 nucleotides align to TRBD1. V was clipped by 1 base and J by 3 bases; unmatched bases: 5. Germline V gene data show CDR1 as LNHNV and CDR2 as YYDKDF (reference sequence). This CDR3 is built from 15 residues. The CDR3 region has the DNA TGTGCCACCAGCAGAGGGGGCGGGACAGGCTACGAGCAGTACTTC. It encodes CATSRGGGTGYEQYF. Variable domain in full (rest from reference TRBV15 and TRBJ2-7): DAMVIQNPRYQVTQFGKPVTLSCSQTLNHNVMYWYQQKSSQAPKLLFHYYDKDFNNEADTPDNFQSRRPNTSFCFLDIRSPGLGDTAMYLCATSRGGGTGYEQYFGPGTRLTVT.

The chain recombines TRBV29-1 with TRBJ2-5; 12 bases map to TRBD1. This CDR3 has 15 amino acids. V lost 4 bases and J lost 5; bases outside the gene matches: 8. Germline values: CDR1 SQVTM, CDR2 ANQGSEA. Written as DNA, the CDR3 is TGCAGCGTTGCAGAGGGGACAGGGGGCCAGGAGACCCAGTACTTC. It translates to CSVAEGTGGQETQYF.

As concerns this clone: Other nucleotide sequences in the sample specify the same CDR3. The chain couples TRBV18 to TRBJ1-4; D unresolved. The CDR3 is 12 amino acids. CDR1 and CDR2 (germline): KGHSH, LQKENI. The V end lost 6 bases, the J end lost 7 bases, and 9 bases lay between the germline ends. The DNA for the CDR3 is TGTGCCAGCTCTCGCGGTAGTGAAAAACTGTTTTTT. The encoded protein is CASSRGSEKLFF.

The CDR3 DNA is TGTGCCACCAGCAGAAGCCGGTACTGGGCAGGGGGCGACTCAGGGCCCAAAAACATTCAGTACTTC. Its translation: CATSRSRYWAGGDSGPKNIQYF. The chain is built from TRBV15 and TRBJ2-4; 8 bases are a match to TRBD1. This CDR3 spans 22 amino acids. Trimming removed 2 bases from V and 2 bases from J; junction bases left unmatched: 23. Germline CDR1 reads LNHNV; CDR2 reads YYDKDF (reference sequence).